This T cell receptor beta chain was sequenced during a study of CD8 T cells in ankylosing spondylitis. In this sample, this clonotype turned up many times. Its antigen is currently unknown. Study conclusions and caveats: Past research had described some motif variants in reactive arthritis synovial fluid and blood.

One entry per CDR3 protein, called by TCRdb with MiXCR from the 5' RACE reads. The table includes approximately 30,000 distinct CDR3 sequences, 7.9% detected once. Material: blood. The sequence came from a male donor with ankylosing spondylitis or in good health (not recorded which).

The CDR3 loop reads CASTTGVTSQHF. The CDR3 DNA sequence: TGTGCCAGCACAACCGGGGTAACGTCCCAGCATTTT. This chain links TRBV28 with TRBJ1-5; D unclear. The CDR3 extends over 12 amino acids. The V gene lost 7 bases and the J gene lost 11 bases, with 15 bases spanning the gap. The germline gives CDR1 MDHEN, CDR2 SYDVKM.